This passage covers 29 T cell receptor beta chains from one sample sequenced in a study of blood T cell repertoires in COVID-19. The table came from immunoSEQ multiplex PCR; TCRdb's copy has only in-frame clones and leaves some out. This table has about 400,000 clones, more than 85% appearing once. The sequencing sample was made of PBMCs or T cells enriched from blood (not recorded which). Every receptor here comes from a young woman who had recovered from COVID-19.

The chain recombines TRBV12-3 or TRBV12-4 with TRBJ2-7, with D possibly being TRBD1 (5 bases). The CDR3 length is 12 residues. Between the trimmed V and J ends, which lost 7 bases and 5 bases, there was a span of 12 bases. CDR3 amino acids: CASTRKGHEQYF. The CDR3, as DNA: TGTGCCAGCACCCGAAAGGGGCACGAGCAGTACTTC.

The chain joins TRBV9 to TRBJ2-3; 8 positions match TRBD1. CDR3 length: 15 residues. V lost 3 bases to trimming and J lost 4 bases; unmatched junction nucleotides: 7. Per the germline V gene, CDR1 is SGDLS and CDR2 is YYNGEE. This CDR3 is CASSDTGGVADTQYF. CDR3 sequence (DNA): TGTGCCAGCAGCGACACAGGGGGAGTAGCAGATACGCAGTATTTT.

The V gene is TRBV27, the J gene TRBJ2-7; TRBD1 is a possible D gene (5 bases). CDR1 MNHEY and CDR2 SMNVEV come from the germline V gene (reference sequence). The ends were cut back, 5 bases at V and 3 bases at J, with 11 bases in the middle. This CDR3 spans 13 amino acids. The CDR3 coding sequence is TGTGCCAGCAGTCCTGGCAGGGTCTACGAGCAGTACTTC. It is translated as CASSPGRVYEQYF.

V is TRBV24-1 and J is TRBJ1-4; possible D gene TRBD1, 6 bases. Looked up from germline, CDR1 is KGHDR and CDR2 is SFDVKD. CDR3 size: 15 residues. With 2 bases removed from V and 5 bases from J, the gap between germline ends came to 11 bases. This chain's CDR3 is CATSDWGLANEKLFF. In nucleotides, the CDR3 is TGTGCCACCAGTGATTGGGGGCTGGCGAATGAAAAACTGTTTTTT.

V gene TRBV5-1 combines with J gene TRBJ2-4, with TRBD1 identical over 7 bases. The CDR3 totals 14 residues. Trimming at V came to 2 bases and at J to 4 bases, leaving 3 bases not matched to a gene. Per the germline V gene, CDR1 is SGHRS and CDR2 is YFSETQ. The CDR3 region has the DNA TGCGCCAGCAGCTTAGACAGGGTAAAAAACATTCAGTACTTC. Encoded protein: CASSLDRVKNIQYF.

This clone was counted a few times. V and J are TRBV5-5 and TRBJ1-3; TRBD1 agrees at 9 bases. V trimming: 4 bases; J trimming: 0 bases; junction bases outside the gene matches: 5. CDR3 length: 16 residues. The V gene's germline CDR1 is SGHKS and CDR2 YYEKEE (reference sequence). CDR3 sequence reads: CASSERGQGSGNTIYF. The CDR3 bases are TGTGCCAGCAGCGAGAGGGGACAGGGCTCTGGAAACACCATATATTTT. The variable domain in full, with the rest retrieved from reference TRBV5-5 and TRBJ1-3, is DAGVTQSPTHLIKTRGQQVTLRCSPISGHKSVSWYQQVLGQGPQFIFQYYEKEERGRGNFPDRFSARQFPNYSSELNVNALLLGDSALYLCASSERGQGSGNTIYFGEGSWLTVV.

In DNA, the CDR3 is TGCAGCGCGCTACAGGGGGGGAACACTGAAGCTTTCTTT. It is translated as CSALQGGNTEAFF. V is TRBV29-1 and J is TRBJ1-1; TRBD1 agrees at 8 bases. After removal of 7 bases from V and 1 base from J, the junction contained 5 bases not matched to a gene. CDR3 length: 13 residues. The V gene's germline CDR1 is SQVTM and CDR2 ANQGSEA.

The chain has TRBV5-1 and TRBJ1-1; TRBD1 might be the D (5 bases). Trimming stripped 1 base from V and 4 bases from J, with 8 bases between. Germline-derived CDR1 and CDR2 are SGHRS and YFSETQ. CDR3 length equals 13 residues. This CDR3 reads CASSLQGPTEAFF. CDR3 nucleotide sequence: TGCGCCAGCAGCTTGCAGGGTCCCACTGAAGCTTTCTTT.

In DNA form, the CDR3 reads TGTGCCAGCAGCCTCCGAGCGGGGACTAGCGGGGCGTCCTACAATGAGCAGTTCTTC. Translated: CASSLRAGTSGASYNEQFF. The V and J genes are TRBV7-8 and TRBJ2-1, with TRBD2 matching 13 bases. The V segment lost 5 bases and the J segment 1 base; nucleotides outside the gene matches: 11. The germline CDR1 and CDR2 sequences are SGHVS and FQNEAQ. The length of the CDR3 is 19 residues.

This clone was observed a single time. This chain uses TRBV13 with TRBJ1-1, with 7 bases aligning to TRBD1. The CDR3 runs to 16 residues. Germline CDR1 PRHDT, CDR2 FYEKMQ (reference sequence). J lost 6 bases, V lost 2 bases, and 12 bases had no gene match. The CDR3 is CASSLLPDRESSEAFF. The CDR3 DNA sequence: TGTGCCAGCAGCTTACTACCCGACAGGGAATCGTCTGAAGCTTTCTTT.

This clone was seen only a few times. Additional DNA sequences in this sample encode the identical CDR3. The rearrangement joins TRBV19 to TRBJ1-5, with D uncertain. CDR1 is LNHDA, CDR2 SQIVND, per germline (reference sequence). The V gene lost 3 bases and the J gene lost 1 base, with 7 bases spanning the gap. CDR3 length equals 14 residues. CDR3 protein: CASSIERSNQPQHF. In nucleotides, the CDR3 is TGTGCCAGTAGTATTGAGAGGAGCAATCAGCCCCAGCATTTT.

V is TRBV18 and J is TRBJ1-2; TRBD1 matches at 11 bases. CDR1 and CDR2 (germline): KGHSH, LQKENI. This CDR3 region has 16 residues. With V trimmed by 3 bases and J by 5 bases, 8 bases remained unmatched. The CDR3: CASSPLGQGGRYGYTF. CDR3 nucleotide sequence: TGTGCCAGCTCACCCCTGGGACAGGGGGGCCGGTATGGCTACACCTTC.

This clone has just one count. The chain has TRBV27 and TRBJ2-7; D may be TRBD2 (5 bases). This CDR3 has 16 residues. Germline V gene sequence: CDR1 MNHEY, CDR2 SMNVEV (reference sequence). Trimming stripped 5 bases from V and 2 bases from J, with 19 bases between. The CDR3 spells CASSLYPPRTAYEQYF. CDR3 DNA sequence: TGTGCCAGCAGTCTTTATCCCCCCAGGACTGCCTACGAGCAGTACTTC.

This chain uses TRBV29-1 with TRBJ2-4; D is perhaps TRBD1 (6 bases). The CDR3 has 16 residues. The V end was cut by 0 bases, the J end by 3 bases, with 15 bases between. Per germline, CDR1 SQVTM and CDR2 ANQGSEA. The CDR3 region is CSVEDLGGAGKNIQYF. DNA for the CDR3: TGCAGCGTTGAAGATCTTGGGGGCGCGGGCAAAAACATTCAGTACTTC.

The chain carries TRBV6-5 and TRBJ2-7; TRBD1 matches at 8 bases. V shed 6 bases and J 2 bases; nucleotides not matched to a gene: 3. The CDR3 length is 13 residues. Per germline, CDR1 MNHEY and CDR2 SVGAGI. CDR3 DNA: TGTGCCAGCAGAAAGGACAGGGCCTACGAGCAGTACTTC. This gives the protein CASRKDRAYEQYF.

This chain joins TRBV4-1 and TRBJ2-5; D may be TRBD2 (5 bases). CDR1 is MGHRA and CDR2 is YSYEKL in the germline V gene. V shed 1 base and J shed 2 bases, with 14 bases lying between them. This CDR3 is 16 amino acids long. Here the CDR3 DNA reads TGCGCCAGCAGCCAAGGCCTATCGTGGAGGCAAGAGACCCAGTACTTC. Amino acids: CASSQGLSWRQETQYF.

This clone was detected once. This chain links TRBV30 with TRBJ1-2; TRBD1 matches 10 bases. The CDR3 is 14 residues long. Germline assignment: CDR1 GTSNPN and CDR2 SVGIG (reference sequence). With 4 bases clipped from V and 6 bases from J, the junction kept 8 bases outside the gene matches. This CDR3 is CAWIPRTGGNGYTF. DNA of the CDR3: TGTGCCTGGATTCCTAGGACAGGGGGGAATGGCTACACCTTC.

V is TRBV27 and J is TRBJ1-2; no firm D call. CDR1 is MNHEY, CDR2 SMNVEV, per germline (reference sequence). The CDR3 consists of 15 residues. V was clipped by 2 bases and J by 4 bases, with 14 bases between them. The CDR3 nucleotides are TGTGCCAGCAGTTTACTACCGATAACCCGCTATGGCTACACCTTC. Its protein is CASSLLPITRYGYTF.

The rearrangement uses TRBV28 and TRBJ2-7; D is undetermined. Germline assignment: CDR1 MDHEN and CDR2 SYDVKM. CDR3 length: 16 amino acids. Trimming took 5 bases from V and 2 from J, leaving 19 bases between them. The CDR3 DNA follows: TGTGCCAGCAGTACCGGCGGTCCCTTGGAAACCTACGAGCAGTACTTC. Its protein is CASSTGGPLETYEQYF.

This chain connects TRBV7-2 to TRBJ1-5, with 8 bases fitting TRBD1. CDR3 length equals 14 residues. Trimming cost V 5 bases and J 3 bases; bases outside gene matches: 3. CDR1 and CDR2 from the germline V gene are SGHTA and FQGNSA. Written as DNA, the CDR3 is TGTGCCAGCAGCCAGGGGGCTGCCAATCAGCCCCAGCATTTT. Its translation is CASSQGAANQPQHF.

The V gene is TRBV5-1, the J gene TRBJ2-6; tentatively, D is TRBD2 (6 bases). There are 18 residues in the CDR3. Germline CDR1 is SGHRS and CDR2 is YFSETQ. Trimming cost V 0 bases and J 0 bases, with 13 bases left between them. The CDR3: CASSLEGLGGSGANVLTF. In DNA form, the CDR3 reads TGCGCCAGCAGCTTGGAGGGCTTGGGGGGCTCTGGGGCCAACGTCCTGACTTTC.

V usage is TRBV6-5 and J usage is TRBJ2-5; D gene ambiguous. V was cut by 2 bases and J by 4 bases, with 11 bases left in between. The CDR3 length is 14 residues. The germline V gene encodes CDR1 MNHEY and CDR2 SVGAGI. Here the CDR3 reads CASSYGQPVETQYF. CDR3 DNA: TGTGCCAGCAGTTACGGGCAGCCTGTAGAGACCCAGTACTTC.

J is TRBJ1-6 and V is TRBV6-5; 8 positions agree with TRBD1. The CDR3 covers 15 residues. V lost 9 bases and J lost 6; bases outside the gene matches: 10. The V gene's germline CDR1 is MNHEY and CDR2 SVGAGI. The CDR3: CARRKDREANSPLHF. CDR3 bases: TGTGCCAGGAGGAAGGACAGGGAGGCTAATTCACCCCTCCACTTT.

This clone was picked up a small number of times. CDR3 sequence reads: CASGRTHSEYF. The CDR3 DNA is TGTGCCAGCGGCCGGACTCATTCGGAGTATTTT. This chain links TRBV6-4 with TRBJ2-3; TRBD2 might be the D (5 bases). V dropped 8 bases and J dropped 13 bases, with 16 bases sitting between them. CDR3 length: 11 amino acids. Germline CDR1 and CDR2: MRHNA and SNTAGT.

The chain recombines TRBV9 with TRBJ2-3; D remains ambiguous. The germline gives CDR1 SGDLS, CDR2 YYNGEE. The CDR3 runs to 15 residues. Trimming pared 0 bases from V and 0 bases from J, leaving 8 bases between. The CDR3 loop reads CASSVEEISTDTQYF. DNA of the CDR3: TGTGCCAGCAGCGTAGAGGAGATTAGCACAGATACGCAGTATTTT.

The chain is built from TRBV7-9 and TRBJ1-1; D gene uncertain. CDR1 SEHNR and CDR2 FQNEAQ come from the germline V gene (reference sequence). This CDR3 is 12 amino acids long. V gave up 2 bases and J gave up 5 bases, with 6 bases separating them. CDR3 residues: CASSLRETEAFF. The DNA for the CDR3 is TGTGCCAGCAGCTTAAGGGAGACTGAAGCTTTCTTT.

The CDR3 spells CASSHSPSLNTEAFF. In DNA form, the CDR3 reads TGTGCCAGCAGCCATAGTCCAAGTCTGAACACTGAAGCTTTCTTT. The V call is TRBV14, the J call TRBJ1-1, with no clear D. The CDR3 covers 15 residues. From germline, CDR1 is SGHDN and CDR2 FVKESK. The V end lost 3 bases, the J end lost 0 bases, and 11 bases lay between the germline ends. Using reference TRBV14 and TRBJ1-1 for the parts outside the CDR3, the full variable domain is EAGVTQFPSHSVIEKGQTVTLRCDPISGHDNLYWYRRVMGKEIKFLLHFVKESKQDESGMPNNRFLAERTGGTYSTLKVQPAELEDSGVYFCASSHSPSLNTEAFFGQGTRLTVV.

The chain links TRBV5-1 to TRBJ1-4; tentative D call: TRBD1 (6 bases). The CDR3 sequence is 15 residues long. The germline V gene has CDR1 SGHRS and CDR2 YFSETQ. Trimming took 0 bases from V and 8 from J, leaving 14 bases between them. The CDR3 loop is CASSLVKGEREKLFF. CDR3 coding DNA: TGCGCCAGCAGCTTGGTAAAGGGGGAGCGGGAAAAACTGTTTTTT.

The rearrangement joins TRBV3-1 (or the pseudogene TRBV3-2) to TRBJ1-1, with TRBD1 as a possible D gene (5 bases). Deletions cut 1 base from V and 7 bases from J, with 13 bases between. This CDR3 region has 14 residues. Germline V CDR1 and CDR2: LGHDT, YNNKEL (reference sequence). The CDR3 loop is CASSQANQDSEAFF. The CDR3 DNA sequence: TGTGCCAGCAGCCAAGCTAATCAAGACAGTGAAGCTTTCTTT.